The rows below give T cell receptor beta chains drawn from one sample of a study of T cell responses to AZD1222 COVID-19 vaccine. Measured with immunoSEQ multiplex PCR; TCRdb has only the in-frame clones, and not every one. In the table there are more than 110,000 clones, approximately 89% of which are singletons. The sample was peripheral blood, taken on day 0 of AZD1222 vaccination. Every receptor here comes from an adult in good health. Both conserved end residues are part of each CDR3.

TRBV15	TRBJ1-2	CATSRGAFGGAYGYTF
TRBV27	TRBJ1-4	CASPPLRGDNWANEKLFF
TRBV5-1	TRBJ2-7	CASSLAPAGGSYEQYF
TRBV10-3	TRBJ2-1	CAISTVLAGTSNEQFF
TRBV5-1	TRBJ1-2	CASSLGRTDNGYTF
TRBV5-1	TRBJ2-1	CASSAGGGDKRSEQFF
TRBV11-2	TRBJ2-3	CASSYPDTQYF
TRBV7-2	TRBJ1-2	CASSYSRRDRQGYTF
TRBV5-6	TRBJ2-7	CASSLEGAISVQYF
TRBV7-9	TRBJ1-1	CASSLGVRGDTEAFF
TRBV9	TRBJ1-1	CASSNGGTYTEAFF
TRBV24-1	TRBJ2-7	CATSDPNDGSHEQYF
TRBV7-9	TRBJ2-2	CASSLGHTGELFF
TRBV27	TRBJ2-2	CASSSGTPTGELFF
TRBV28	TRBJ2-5	CASSSRTGVETQYF